This paragraph reports one TCR beta chain. CD45RO-negative CD8 cells positively selected for CCR7 made up the naive population, which excluded terminally differentiated effector memory CD45RA+ cells. Nashville, Tennessee was home to all donors, who were Caucasian adults. Execution of the assay was at deep level. Method: immunoSEQ multiplex PCR; TCRdb's copy keeps in-frame clones and lacks some. The sample shows approximately 590,000 clones, about 95% of them seen only once. This entry belongs to a study of shared clonotypes between healthy human individuals. At the level of the study: The people who gave samples were a couple of women and a few men aged 18 to 49.

V was trimmed by 2 bases and J by 4 bases, leaving 12 bases between them. The germline V gene has CDR1 MGHRA and CDR2 YSYEKL. The CDR3 has 14 residues. The sequence came from a woman aged 30 to 39 in good health. The genes are TRBV4-1 and TRBJ2-7; D call uncertain. The sample was naive CD8+ T cells sorted from blood. As DNA, the CDR3 is TGCGCCAGCAGCCAACAGGAACCCCCGTACGAGCAGTACTTC. It encodes CASSQQEPPYEQYF.